These T cell receptor beta chains were read from a single sample in a study of T cell responses to AZD1222 COVID-19 vaccine. The method was immunoSEQ multiplex PCR; TCRdb's version includes in-frame clones alone and lacks a portion of them. The sample carries 140,000 to 150,000 clones, approximately 89% recorded once. The sample in question was peripheral blood, obtained on day 0 of AZD1222 vaccination. These receptors were taken from an adult in good health. CDR3s include the opening cysteine and the closing phenylalanine or tryptophan. Each record gives: CDR3 protein, V gene, clone size. Part of the rows lack a size; the others show once, few, many or a class for expanded clones.

CDR3aa: CASSLGGSGGPSSYNEQFF; v_gene: TRBV7-2; abundance: NA
CDR3aa: CASSTGGVMNTEAFF; v_gene: TRBV9; abundance: NA
CDR3aa: CASSEWGKTNEKLFF; v_gene: TRBV19; abundance: NA
CDR3aa: CASSLAQGSRNEKLFF; v_gene: TRBV27; abundance: NA
CDR3aa: CETLAQETQYF; v_gene: TRBV12-5; abundance: once
CDR3aa: CASSLSLGDGSPLHF; v_gene: TRBV5-4; abundance: NA
CDR3aa: CAISEEGRGSYEQYF; v_gene: TRBV10-3; abundance: NA
CDR3aa: CASSQVGSTSGANVLTF; v_gene: TRBV14; abundance: NA
CDR3aa: CASSPRAQGGHSPLHF; v_gene: TRBV18; abundance: NA
CDR3aa: CASSPGGANYGYTF; v_gene: TRBV9; abundance: few
CDR3aa: CASSSPGVSSSYNEQFF; v_gene: TRBV28; abundance: NA
CDR3aa: CASSARQGNYGYTF; v_gene: TRBV9; abundance: NA
CDR3aa: CASSPARSGGTDTQYF; v_gene: TRBV7-8; abundance: few
CDR3aa: CSMGRQETQYF; v_gene: TRBV20-1; abundance: NA
CDR3aa: CASSPRTGSYQPQHF; v_gene: TRBV7-2; abundance: NA
CDR3aa: CASSETGRGGNTIYF; v_gene: TRBV25-1; abundance: once
CDR3aa: CAWRRSQEIYGYTF; v_gene: TRBV30; abundance: NA
CDR3aa: CASSPGDGINSPLHF; v_gene: TRBV9; abundance: NA
CDR3aa: CASSESGATRGTIYF; v_gene: TRBV2; abundance: NA
CDR3aa: CASREQGPGAFF; v_gene: TRBV12-3/TRBV12-4; abundance: once
CDR3aa: CASSLARGDEAFF; v_gene: TRBV7-2; abundance: NA
CDR3aa: CASTLDGNFNIQYF; v_gene: TRBV5-1; abundance: once
CDR3aa: CASSLGLAGQGTQYF; v_gene: TRBV5-6; abundance: once
CDR3aa: CASSETGTGVEKLFF; v_gene: TRBV7-9; abundance: once
CDR3aa: CASSLAGSGNTIYF; v_gene: TRBV28; abundance: NA
CDR3aa: CASSLVQSWNEQFF; v_gene: TRBV5-4; abundance: NA
CDR3aa: CASSHQTGATQETQYF; v_gene: TRBV7-2; abundance: NA
CDR3aa: CAISRDRGYEQYF; v_gene: TRBV10-3; abundance: once
CDR3aa: CASSQVLAGQTYEQYF; v_gene: TRBV4-1; abundance: few
CDR3aa: CASSLESLFQPQHF; v_gene: TRBV28; abundance: NA
CDR3aa: CASSIQRGRTDTQYF; v_gene: TRBV19; abundance: NA
CDR3aa: CASSQGLSGGYTF; v_gene: TRBV5-1; abundance: NA
CDR3aa: CASSRFGGPEQPQHF; v_gene: TRBV5-1; abundance: NA
CDR3aa: CASSSYQADTQYF; v_gene: TRBV7-2; abundance: NA
CDR3aa: CASSQDRVNYGYTF; v_gene: TRBV7-2; abundance: NA
CDR3aa: CASNLVPGGRGLEQFF; v_gene: TRBV5-1; abundance: NA
CDR3aa: CASSLPSGVGEQYF; v_gene: TRBV5-1; abundance: NA
CDR3aa: CASSGPGQGYGYTF; v_gene: TRBV3-1/TRBV3-2; abundance: once
CDR3aa: CASSLQQGGTEAFF; v_gene: TRBV27; abundance: few
CDR3aa: CASSLDYPNYGYTF; v_gene: TRBV11-2; abundance: NA
CDR3aa: CASSIGWGISNQPQHF; v_gene: TRBV19; abundance: NA